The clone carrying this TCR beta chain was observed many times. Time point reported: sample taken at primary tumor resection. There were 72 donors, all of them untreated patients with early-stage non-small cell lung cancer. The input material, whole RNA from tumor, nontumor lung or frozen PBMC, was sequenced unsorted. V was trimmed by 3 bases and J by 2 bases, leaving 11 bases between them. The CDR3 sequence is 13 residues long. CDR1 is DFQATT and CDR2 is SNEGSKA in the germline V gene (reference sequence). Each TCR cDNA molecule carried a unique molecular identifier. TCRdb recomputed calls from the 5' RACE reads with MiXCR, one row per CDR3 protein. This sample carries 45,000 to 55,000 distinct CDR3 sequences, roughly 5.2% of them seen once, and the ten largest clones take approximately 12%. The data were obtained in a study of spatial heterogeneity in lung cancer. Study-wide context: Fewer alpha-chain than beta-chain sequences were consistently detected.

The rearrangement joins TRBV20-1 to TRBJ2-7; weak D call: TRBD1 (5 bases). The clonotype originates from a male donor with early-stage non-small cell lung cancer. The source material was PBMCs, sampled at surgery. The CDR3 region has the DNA TGCAGTGCTAGTAGGGGTGTAACCTACGAGCAGTACTTC. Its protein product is CSASRGVTYEQYF.